This T cell receptor (beta chain) was captured in a study of blood T cell repertoires in COVID-19. Study background: COVID-19 samples, acute and convalescent, were from the United States, Italy and Spain. PBMCs, B-cell-depleted T cells, or T cells were the source of the cDNA or gDNA that made up the material.

The Seattle patients, enrolled during active infection, were followed longitudinally. In germline, CDR1 is KGHDR, CDR2 SFDVKD. With 5 bases clipped from V and 11 bases from J, the junction kept 4 bases outside the gene matches. The CDR3 is 12 residues long. Some clones are missing from TCRdb's copy, which holds only in-frame ones; the method was immunoSEQ multiplex PCR. The data contain approximately 350,000 clones, over 70% of them singletons. The genes are TRBV24-1 and TRBJ2-1; 8 bases map to TRBD2. This clonotype was sampled from a woman in her forties or fifties with COVID-19, enrolled during active disease. Sequencing used peripheral blood. CDR3 coding DNA: TGTGCCACCAGTGCCTCGGGGGGGCAGCAGTTCTTC. This encodes CATSASGGQQFF.